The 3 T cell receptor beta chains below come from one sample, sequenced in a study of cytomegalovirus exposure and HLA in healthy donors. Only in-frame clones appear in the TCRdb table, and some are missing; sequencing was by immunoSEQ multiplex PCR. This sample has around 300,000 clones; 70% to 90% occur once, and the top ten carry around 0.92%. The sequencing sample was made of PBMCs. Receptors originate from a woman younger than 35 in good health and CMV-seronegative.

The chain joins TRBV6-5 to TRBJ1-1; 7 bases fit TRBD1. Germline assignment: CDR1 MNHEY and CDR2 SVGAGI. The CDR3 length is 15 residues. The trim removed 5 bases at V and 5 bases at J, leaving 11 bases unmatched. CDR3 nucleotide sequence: TGTGCCAGCAGTAACAACAGCCCACAGGGGACTGAAGCTTTCTTT. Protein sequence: CASSNNSPQGTEAFF.

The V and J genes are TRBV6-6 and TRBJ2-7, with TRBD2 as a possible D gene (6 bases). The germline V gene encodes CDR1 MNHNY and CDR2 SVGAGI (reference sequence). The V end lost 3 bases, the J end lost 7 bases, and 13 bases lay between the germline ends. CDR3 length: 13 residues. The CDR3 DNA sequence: TGTGCCAGCAGTTATGGCGGGGTCGGGGAGCAGTACTTC. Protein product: CASSYGGVGEQYF.

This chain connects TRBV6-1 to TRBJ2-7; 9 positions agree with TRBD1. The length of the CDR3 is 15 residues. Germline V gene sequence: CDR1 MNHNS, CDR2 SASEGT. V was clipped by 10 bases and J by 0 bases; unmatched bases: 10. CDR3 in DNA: TGTGCCACCACCGGGACAGGGTACCGCTCCTACGAGCAGTACTTC. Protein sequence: CATTGTGYRSYEQYF.